This T cell receptor beta chain was identified in a study of blood T cell repertoires in COVID-19 (dated by TCRdb to 2018 to 2020). Concerning the study at large: Collaborator samples came from the United States, Italy and Spain and covered acute and convalescent phases of COVID-19. The material from the prospective study consisted of cDNA or gDNA derived from T cells, B-cell-depleted T cells, or PBMCs. The dataset comprised deeply sampled blood TCRbeta repertoires from subjects exposed to, actively infected with, or recovered from COVID-19. The repertoires were made available in a free public database intended to serve as a resource for research on the immune response to SARS-CoV-2. Samples were obtained from the ongoing ImmuneRACE study (first 160 participants) and from 1,254 subjects provided by 6 global collaborators. Nearly every sample came with metadata listing a de-identified subject ID, COVID-19 status, age in years and sex. Where available, HLA class I and class II types were taken from metadata supplied by the sample provider and were not determined by assay-based typing. Here is what the overall study found, with its caveats: Clinical and demographic metadata were provided uncurated, with the amount varying by source and participant.

Concerning this clone itself: The antigen it binds to is not known. Nothing much larger sits one base from this clone, and base qualities are not available.

The immunoSEQ Assay, a bias-controlled multiplex PCR, was used to amplify TCRbeta CDR3 regions from genomic DNA. Processing in the source paper ran as follows. The number of nucleated cells in each sample was estimated from the amplification of reference gene primers within the assay. Sequence reads were collapsed and filtered to measure the absolute abundance of every unique TCRbeta CDR3 rearrangement. For each sample, productive Simpson clonality was calculated as the square root of Simpson's diversity index over productive rearrangements. Held by TCRdb, this immuneACCESS table contains in-frame sequences only and omits some clones. Under half of the omission traces to an unresolved V gene where checked; the cause of the rest is unknown. The V and J calls and clone size come from that table; D and trimming were worked out from the DNA. This sample has roughly 160,000 clones in its table, and 65% to 85% of those were observed once. Clones ranked in the top ten supply about a tenth of the sample.

CDR1 is given as MDHEN and CDR2 as SYDVKM, both from the germline V gene. Taken from cysteine to phenylalanine, the CDR3 has 13 residues. The DNA shown is the 39-base CDR3, in frame from base 1. Trimming removed 11 bases from V and 8 bases from J, leaving 21 bases between the germline ends. Whole blood was collected in K2EDTA tubes by collaborating institutions according to the institutions' own protocols. For TCRbeta analysis, collaborators shipped samples in one of three forms: frozen whole blood, isolated PBMCs, or DNA extracted from either of those sample types. Material: peripheral blood. The rearrangement joined TRBV28 to TRBJ1-2; the D gene assignment is ambiguous. The receptor was derived from a man between 65 and 85 years old with active or convalescent COVID-19. CDR3 sequence: CAHPADVFGGYTF. The DNA reads as follows: TGTGCCCACCCGGCCGACGTCTTCGGGGGCTACACCTTC.